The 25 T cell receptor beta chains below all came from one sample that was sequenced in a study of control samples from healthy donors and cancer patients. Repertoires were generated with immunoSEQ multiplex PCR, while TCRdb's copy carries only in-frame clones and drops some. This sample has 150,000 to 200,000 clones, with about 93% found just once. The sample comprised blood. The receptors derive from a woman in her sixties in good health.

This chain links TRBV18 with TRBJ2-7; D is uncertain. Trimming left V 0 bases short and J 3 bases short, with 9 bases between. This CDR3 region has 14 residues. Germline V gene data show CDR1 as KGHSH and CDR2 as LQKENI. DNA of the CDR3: TGTGCCAGCTCACCACCGCATCCAAACTACGAGCAGTACTTC. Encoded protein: CASSPPHPNYEQYF.

CDR3 amino acids: CASSLVSTNTEAFF. CDR3 bases: TGTGCCAGCAGCTTGGTTTCGACGAACACTGAAGCTTTCTTT. The V call is TRBV5-5, the J call TRBJ1-1; D gene uncertain. The CDR3 covers 14 residues. Per germline, CDR1 SGHKS and CDR2 YYEKEE (reference sequence). The ends were cut back, 0 bases at V and 1 base at J, with 7 bases in the middle. The entire variable domain, with the rest obtained from reference TRBV5-5 and TRBJ1-1, is as follows: DAGVTQSPTHLIKTRGQQVTLRCSPISGHKSVSWYQQVLGQGPQFIFQYYEKEERGRGNFPDRFSARQFPNYSSELNVNALLLGDSALYLCASSLVSTNTEAFFGQGTRLTVV.

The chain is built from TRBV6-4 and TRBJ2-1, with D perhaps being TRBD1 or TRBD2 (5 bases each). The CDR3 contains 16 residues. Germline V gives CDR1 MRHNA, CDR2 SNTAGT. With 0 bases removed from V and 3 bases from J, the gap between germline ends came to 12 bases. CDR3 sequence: CASSDSWGKNYNEQFF. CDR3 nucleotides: TGTGCCAGCAGTGACTCTTGGGGGAAGAACTACAATGAGCAGTTCTTC.

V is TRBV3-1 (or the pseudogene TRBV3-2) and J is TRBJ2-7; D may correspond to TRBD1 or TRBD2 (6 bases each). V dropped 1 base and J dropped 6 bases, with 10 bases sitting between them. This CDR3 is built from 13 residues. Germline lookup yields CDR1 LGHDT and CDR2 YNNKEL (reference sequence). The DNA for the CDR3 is TGTGCCAGCAGCCAAGTACAGGGAGGCGAGCAGTACTTC. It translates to CASSQVQGGEQYF.

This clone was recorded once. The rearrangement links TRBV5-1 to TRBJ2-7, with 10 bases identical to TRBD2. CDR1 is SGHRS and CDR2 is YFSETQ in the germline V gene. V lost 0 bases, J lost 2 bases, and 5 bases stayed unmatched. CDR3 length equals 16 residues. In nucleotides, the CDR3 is TGCGCCAGCAGCTTGGGCCTAGCGGGGGCTACCTACGAGCAGTACTTC. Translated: CASSLGLAGATYEQYF.

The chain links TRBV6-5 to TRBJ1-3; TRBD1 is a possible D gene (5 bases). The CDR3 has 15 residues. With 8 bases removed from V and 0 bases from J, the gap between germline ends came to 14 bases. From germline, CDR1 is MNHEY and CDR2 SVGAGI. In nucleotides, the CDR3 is TGTGCCAGCTGGGGCCCCACCACCTCTGGAAACACCATATATTTT. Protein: CASWGPTTSGNTIYF.

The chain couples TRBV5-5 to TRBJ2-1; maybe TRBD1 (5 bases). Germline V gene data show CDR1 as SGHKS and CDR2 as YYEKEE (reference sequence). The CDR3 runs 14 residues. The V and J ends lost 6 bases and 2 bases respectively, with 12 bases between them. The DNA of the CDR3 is TGTGCCAGCACCCCCGGCAGGGCCTACAATGAGCAGTTCTTC. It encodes CASTPGRAYNEQFF.

Written as DNA, the CDR3 is TGTGCCAGCAGCCAATGGACGGCAACTAATGAAAAACTGTTTTTT. It yields the protein CASSQWTATNEKLFF. This sequence joins TRBV3-1 (or the pseudogene TRBV3-2) and TRBJ1-4, with D hard to call. The CDR3 is 15 residues long. Germline assignment: CDR1 LGHDT and CDR2 YNNKEL (reference sequence). Trimming took 2 bases from V and 0 from J, leaving 7 bases between them.

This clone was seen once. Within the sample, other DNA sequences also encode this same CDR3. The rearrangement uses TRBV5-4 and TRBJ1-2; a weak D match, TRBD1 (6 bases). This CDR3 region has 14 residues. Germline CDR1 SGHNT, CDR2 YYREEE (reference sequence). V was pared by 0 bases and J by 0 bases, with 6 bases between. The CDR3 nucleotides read TGTGCCAGCAGCTTGGCAGGGGCTAACTATGGCTACACCTTC. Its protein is CASSLAGANYGYTF.

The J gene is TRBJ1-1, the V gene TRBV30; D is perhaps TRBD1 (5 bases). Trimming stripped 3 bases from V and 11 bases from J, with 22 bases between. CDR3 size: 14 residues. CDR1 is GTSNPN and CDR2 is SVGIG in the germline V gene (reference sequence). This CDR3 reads CAWRNWGPHSWAFF. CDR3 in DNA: TGTGCCTGGAGAAACTGGGGACCCCACTCTTGGGCTTTCTTT.

The CDR3 nucleotides are TGTGCCAGCAGCGAAGCGGGGGGCGGCACAGATACGCAGTATTTT. It specifies CASSEAGGGTDTQYF. The rearrangement joins TRBV6-4 to TRBJ2-3; 9 bases agree with TRBD2. This CDR3 spans 15 amino acids. Germline CDR1 and CDR2: MRHNA and SNTAGT. V was pared by 6 bases and J by 1 base, with 5 bases of the junction left unmatched.

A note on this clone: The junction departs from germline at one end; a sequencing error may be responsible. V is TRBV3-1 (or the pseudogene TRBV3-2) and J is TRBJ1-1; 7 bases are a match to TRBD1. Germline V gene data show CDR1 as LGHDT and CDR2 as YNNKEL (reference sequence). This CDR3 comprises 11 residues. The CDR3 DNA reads TGTGCCAGCAGCCAAGATCGGGGGACAGCGTTT. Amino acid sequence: CASSQDRGTAF.

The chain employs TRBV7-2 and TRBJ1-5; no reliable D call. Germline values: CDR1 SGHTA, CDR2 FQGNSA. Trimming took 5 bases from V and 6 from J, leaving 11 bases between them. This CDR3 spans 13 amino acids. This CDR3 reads CASSQTTGQPQHF. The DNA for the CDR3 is TGTGCCAGCAGCCAAACGACGGGTCAGCCCCAGCATTTT. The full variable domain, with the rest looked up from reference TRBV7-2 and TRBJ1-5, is GAGVSQSPSNKVTEKGKDVELRCDPISGHTALYWYRQSLGQGLEFLIYFQGNSAPDKSGLPSDRFSAERTGGSVSTLTIQRTQQEDSAVYLCASSQTTGQPQHFGDGTRLSIL.

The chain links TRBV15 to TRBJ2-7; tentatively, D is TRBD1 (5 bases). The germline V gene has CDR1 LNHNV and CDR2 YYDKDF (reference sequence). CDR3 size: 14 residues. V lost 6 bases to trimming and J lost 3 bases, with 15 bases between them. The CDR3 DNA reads TGTGCCACCAGACCAGCTGCAGGGCGCTACGAGCAGTACTTC. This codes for CATRPAAGRYEQYF.

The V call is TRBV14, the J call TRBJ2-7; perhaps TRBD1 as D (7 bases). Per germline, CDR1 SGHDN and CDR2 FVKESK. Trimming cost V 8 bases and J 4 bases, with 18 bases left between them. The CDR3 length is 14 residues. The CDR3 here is CASAGWQGGYEQYF. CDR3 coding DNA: TGTGCCAGCGCGGGTTGGCAGGGGGGTTACGAGCAGTACTTC.

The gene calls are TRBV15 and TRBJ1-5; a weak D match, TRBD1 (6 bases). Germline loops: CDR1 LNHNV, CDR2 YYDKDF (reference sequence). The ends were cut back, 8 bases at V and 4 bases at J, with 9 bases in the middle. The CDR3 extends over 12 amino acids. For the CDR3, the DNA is TGTGCCACCGCAGGGACAAATCAGCCCCAGCATTTT. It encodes CATAGTNQPQHF.

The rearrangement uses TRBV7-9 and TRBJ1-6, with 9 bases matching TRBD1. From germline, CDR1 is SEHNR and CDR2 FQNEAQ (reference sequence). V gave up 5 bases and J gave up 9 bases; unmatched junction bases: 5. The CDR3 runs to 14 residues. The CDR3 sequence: CASSLGTGLSPLHF. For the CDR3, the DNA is TGTGCCAGCAGCCTGGGGACAGGGCTTTCACCCCTCCACTTT.

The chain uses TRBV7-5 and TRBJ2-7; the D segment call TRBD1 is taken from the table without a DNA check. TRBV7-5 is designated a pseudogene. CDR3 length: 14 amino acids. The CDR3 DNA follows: TGTGCCAGAAGCTTAGGAACAGGCGCCTACGAGCAGTACTTC. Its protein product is CARSLGTGAYEQYF.

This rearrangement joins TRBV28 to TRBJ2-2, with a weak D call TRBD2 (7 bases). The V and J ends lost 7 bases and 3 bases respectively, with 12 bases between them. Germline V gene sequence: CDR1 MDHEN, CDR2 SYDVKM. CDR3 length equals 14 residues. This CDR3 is CASTPGGDTGELFF. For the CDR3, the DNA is TGTGCCAGCACCCCGGGGGGCGACACCGGGGAGCTGTTTTTT.

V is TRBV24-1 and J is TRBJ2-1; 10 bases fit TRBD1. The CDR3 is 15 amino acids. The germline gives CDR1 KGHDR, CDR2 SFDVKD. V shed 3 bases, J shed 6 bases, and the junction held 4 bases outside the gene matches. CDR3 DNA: TGTGCCACCAGTGATCGGGACAGGGGTTTCAATGAGCAGTTCTTC. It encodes CATSDRDRGFNEQFF.

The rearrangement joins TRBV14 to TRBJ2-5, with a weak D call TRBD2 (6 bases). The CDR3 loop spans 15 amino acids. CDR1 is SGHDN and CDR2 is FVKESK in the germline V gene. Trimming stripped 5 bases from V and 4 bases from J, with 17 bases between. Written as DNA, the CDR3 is TGTGCCAGCAGCTGGAACTACCGGCGGGGAGAGACCCAGTACTTC. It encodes CASSWNYRRGETQYF.

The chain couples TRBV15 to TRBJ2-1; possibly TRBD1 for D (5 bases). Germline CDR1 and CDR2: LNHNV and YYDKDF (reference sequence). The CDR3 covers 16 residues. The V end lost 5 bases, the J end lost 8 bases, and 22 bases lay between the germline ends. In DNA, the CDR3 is TGTGCCACCAGCTCTCCAGGGTCCCCTCATACATATGAGCAGTTCTTC. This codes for CATSSPGSPHTYEQFF.

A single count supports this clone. In DNA, the CDR3 is TGTGCCAGCAGTCCCGCCTCGGACAGGTACAATGAGCAGTTCTTC. Protein product: CASSPASDRYNEQFF. V usage is TRBV27 and J usage is TRBJ2-1; 7 positions match TRBD1. V shed 5 bases, J shed 4 bases, and the junction held 8 bases outside the gene matches. Germline V gives CDR1 MNHEY, CDR2 SMNVEV (reference sequence). This CDR3 has 15 amino acids.

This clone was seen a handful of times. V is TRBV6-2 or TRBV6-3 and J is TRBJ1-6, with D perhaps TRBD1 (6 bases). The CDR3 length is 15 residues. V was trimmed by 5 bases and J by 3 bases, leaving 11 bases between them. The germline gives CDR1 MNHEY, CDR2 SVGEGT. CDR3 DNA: TGTGCCAGCAGTGACGGACAGTTCTATAATTCACCCCTCCACTTT. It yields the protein CASSDGQFYNSPLHF.

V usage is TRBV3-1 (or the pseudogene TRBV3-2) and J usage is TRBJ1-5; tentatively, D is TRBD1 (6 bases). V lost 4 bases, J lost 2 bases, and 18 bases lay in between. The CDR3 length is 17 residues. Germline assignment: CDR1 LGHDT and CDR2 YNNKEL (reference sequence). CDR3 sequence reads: CASSPGWGGAGNQPQHF. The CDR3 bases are TGTGCCAGCAGCCCCGGGTGGGGGGGCGCCGGCAATCAGCCCCAGCATTTT.